The entry below gives a single TCR beta chain sequence along with its context. This entry comes from a study of cytomegalovirus exposure and HLA in healthy donors. A multiplex PCR was run with 60 Vbeta primers and 13 Jbeta primers. The data were produced by immunoSEQ multiplex PCR, yet TCRdb's version contains in-frame clones alone and is incomplete. The repertoire holds 210,000 or so clones, with about three quarters as singletons. The ends were cut back, 9 bases at V and 3 bases at J, with 9 bases in the middle. The CDR3 extends over 11 amino acids. Per germline, CDR1 SNHLY and CDR2 FYNNEI. The sequencing input was PBMCs. This chain uses TRBV2 with TRBJ2-7, with D possibly TRBD1 on 6 matching bases. This TCR was sampled from a boy aged 5-17 years in good health and CMV-seronegative. CDR3 residues: CARGGSYEQYF. The DNA for the CDR3 is TGTGCCAGAGGGGGTAGCTACGAGCAGTACTTC.